Listed here are 14 T cell receptor beta chains from one sample, sequenced in a study of cytomegalovirus exposure and HLA in healthy donors. Primers: 60 Vbeta forward and 13 Jbeta reverse. Measured with immunoSEQ multiplex PCR; TCRdb has only the in-frame clones, and not every one. The sample records roughly 140,000 clones, around 70% being singletons. The specimen sequenced was PBMCs. The receptors were sampled from a man between 35 and 55 years old in good health and CMV-seronegative.

There are a few counts of this clone. This chain links TRBV19 with TRBJ2-7, with D unresolved. This CDR3 contains 14 residues. Germline lookup yields CDR1 LNHDA and CDR2 SQIVND (reference sequence). The V end lost 3 bases, the J end lost 3 bases, and 12 bases lay between the germline ends. The CDR3 DNA reads as TGTGCCAGTAGTATTCGAAGCCGAAGCTACGAGCAGTACTTC. Translation: CASSIRSRSYEQYF.

The chain carries TRBV7-8 and TRBJ2-5; D perhaps matches TRBD2 (5 bases). Trimming left V 5 bases short and J 4 bases short, with 11 bases between. CDR1 is SGHVS, CDR2 FQNEAQ, per germline. The CDR3 covers 13 residues. The CDR3 reads CASSPRAGETQYF. For the CDR3, the DNA is TGTGCCAGCAGCCCGCGGGCGGGAGAGACCCAGTACTTC.

This clone was observed a single time. This chain uses TRBV6-5 with TRBJ1-1; possible D gene TRBD1, 5 bases. The germline gives CDR1 MNHEY, CDR2 SVGAGI. The germline V and J ends were trimmed by 7 bases and 4 bases, with 19 bases remaining between them. The CDR3 loop spans 15 amino acids. Here the CDR3 reads CASTPGLGVRTEAFF. The CDR3 DNA reads TGTGCCAGCACCCCAGGGCTAGGGGTCCGCACTGAAGCTTTCTTT.

About this clone itself: The sample has other DNA sequences that encode this CDR3 too. The rearrangement links TRBV5-4 to TRBJ1-4; 8 nucleotides agree with TRBD1. V lost 4 bases to trimming and J lost 3 bases; unmatched junction nucleotides: 8. Germline V lookup: CDR1 SGHNT, CDR2 YYREEE (reference sequence). The CDR3 loop spans 16 amino acids. The CDR3 DNA reads TGTGCCAGCAGCCCCGCTCCGGGACAGGCTAATGAAAAACTGTTTTTT. Amino acids: CASSPAPGQANEKLFF.

This rearrangement joins TRBV25-1 to TRBJ1-6; D call uncertain. Germline V gene lookup returns CDR1 MGHDK and CDR2 SYGVNS. V dropped 6 bases and J dropped 3 bases, with 12 bases sitting between them. The CDR3 is 15 amino acids. CDR3 sequence: CASSSTADYNSPLHF. DNA for the CDR3: TGTGCCAGCAGCTCGACTGCTGACTATAATTCACCCCTCCACTTT.

V usage is TRBV5-4 and J usage is TRBJ2-3, with TRBD2 matching over 13 bases. V gave up 4 bases and J gave up 2 bases; unmatched junction bases: 4. CDR3 size: 16 residues. CDR1 SGHNT and CDR2 YYREEE come from the germline V gene (reference sequence). CDR3 sequence reads: CASSLGTSGDTDTQYF. The CDR3 nucleotides read TGTGCCAGCAGCCTGGGGACTAGCGGGGACACAGATACGCAGTATTTT.

Comments on this clone: The same CDR3 also results from other DNA sequences found in this sample. The chain is built from TRBV6-6 and TRBJ2-3, with D possibly matching TRBD2 (6 bases). The CDR3 length is 15 residues. V was trimmed by 0 bases and J by 2 bases, leaving 9 bases between them. Germline CDR1 reads MNHNY; CDR2 reads SVGAGI (reference sequence). CDR3 residues: CASSYSGGATDTQYF. DNA for the CDR3: TGTGCCAGCAGTTACTCTGGCGGGGCCACAGATACGCAGTATTTT.

Of note for this clone: The junction shows a germline mismatch at one end, possibly a read error. V usage is TRBV7-3 and J usage is TRBJ1-1; TRBD1 might be the D (5 bases). The CDR3 length is 13 residues. The V gene's germline CDR1 is SGHTA and CDR2 FQGTGA. The CDR3 bases are TGTGCCAGCAGCCTAACACGACAGACTGAAGCTTTCTTT. Encoded protein: CASSLTRQTEAFF.

The V and J genes are TRBV9 and TRBJ2-1; TRBD2 is a possible D gene (5 bases). The CDR3 length is 15 residues. Germline values: CDR1 SGDLS, CDR2 YYNGEE. Trimming removed 0 bases at V and 7 bases at J, with 14 bases between. The chain's CDR3 is CASSVAGTTGNEQFF. The CDR3 DNA reads TGTGCCAGCAGCGTAGCTGGCACAACGGGGAATGAGCAGTTCTTC.

This chain connects TRBV5-4 to TRBJ2-7; 9 nucleotides align to TRBD2. With 0 bases clipped from V and 2 bases from J, the junction kept 6 bases outside the gene matches. The CDR3 loop spans 16 amino acids. Germline V gene lookup returns CDR1 SGHNT and CDR2 YYREEE (reference sequence). CDR3 in DNA: TGTGCCAGCAGCTTGGCTCTCGGGACTAGCACCTACGAGCAGTACTTC. Translation gives CASSLALGTSTYEQYF.

Here the CDR3 reads CASSFLPGGANTEAFF. In DNA form, the CDR3 reads TGCGCCAGCAGCTTCCTCCCCGGGGGGGCGAACACTGAAGCTTTCTTT. The V and J genes are TRBV5-1 and TRBJ1-1; a weak D match, TRBD1 (6 bases). The CDR3 is 16 residues long. Germline values: CDR1 SGHRS, CDR2 YFSETQ. V lost 2 bases, J lost 1 base, and 15 bases lay in between.

The sample holds a few counts of this clone. The chain employs TRBV5-5 and TRBJ1-5; TRBD1 aligns across 8 bases. V gave up 4 bases and J gave up 5 bases; unmatched junction bases: 5. CDR3 length equals 14 residues. CDR1 and CDR2 (germline): SGHKS, YYEKEE (reference sequence). In DNA form, the CDR3 reads TGTGCCAGCAGCACCAACAGGGGGGATCAGCCCCAGCATTTT. Its protein is CASSTNRGDQPQHF.

Only one count was recorded for this clone. The V call is TRBV19, the J call TRBJ2-4; TRBD2 matches at 11 bases. This CDR3 has 18 amino acids. Germline V lookup: CDR1 LNHDA, CDR2 SQIVND (reference sequence). J gave up 3 bases and V 4 bases, and 11 bases lay outside the gene matches. This chain's CDR3 is CASSRGSGGARGKNIQYF. CDR3 nucleotide sequence: TGTGCCAGTAGTAGAGGTAGCGGGGGGGCCCGGGGCAAAAACATTCAGTACTTC. Combining the CDR3 with reference TRBV19 and TRBJ2-4 gives the whole variable domain DGGITQSPKYLFRKEGQNVTLSCEQNLNHDAMYWYRQDPGQGLRLIYYSQIVNDFQKGDIAEGYSVSREKKESFPLTVTSAQKNPTAFYLCASSRGSGGARGKNIQYFGAGTRLSVL.

This chain connects TRBV4-3 to TRBJ2-5; D perhaps matches TRBD1 (5 bases). Germline V gene lookup returns CDR1 LGHNA and CDR2 YSLEER. V was shortened by 1 base and J by 1 base, with 13 bases between the two germline ends. The CDR3 runs to 16 residues. The CDR3 DNA reads as TGCGCCAGCAGCCAAGTGGCGACAGAACCCCAAGAGACCCAGTACTTC. Amino acids: CASSQVATEPQETQYF.